The next 27 T cell receptor beta chains were all read from a single sample in a study of blood T cell repertoires in COVID-19 (dated by TCRdb to about 2020). The protocol used for the library was the immunoSEQ multiplex PCR assay. This immuneACCESS table, as held by TCRdb, lists in-frame sequences with V and J called but not all clones. Of the missing ones, under half trace to an unresolved V gene in checked studies; the others have no known cause. The sample has 150,000 or so clones on record, roughly 78% of them singletons. Together, the top ten hold around 1.7% of the sample. The sequencing input was peripheral blood. These receptors all stem from a man older than 75 with acute or convalescent COVID-19.

A few counts support this clone. The chain links TRBV4-3 to TRBJ2-3; tentatively, D is TRBD1 (6 bases). V was pared by 1 base and J by 5 bases, with 16 bases between. Germline CDR1 LGHNA, CDR2 YSLEER. CDR3 length: 16 amino acids. DNA for the CDR3: TGCGCCAGCAGCCAAGGGGATACAGGGATGGGAGATACGCAGTATTTT. Amino acid sequence: CASSQGDTGMGDTQYF.

This clone was seen only once. The V and J genes are TRBV30 and TRBJ1-2; a possible D gene is TRBD1 (5 bases). Looked up from germline, CDR1 is GTSNPN and CDR2 is SVGIG (reference sequence). CDR3 size: 14 residues. V was shortened by 2 bases and J by 4 bases, with 14 bases between the two germline ends. The CDR3 nucleotides read TGTGCCTGGAGTCTCAGGGTAGTTAGCTATGGCTACACCTTC. As protein: CAWSLRVVSYGYTF.

The chain employs TRBV11-2 and TRBJ1-1, with a possible D match to TRBD1 (5 bases). CDR3 length equals 15 residues. From germline, CDR1 is SGHAT and CDR2 FQNNGV. V gave up 0 bases and J gave up 1 base, with 9 bases separating them. In nucleotides, the CDR3 is TGTGCCAGCAGCTTAGAAAGCAGGGCGAACACTGAAGCTTTCTTT. It is translated as CASSLESRANTEAFF.

The V and J genes are TRBV18 and TRBJ2-3, with 11 bases that match TRBD2. The CDR3 sequence is 15 residues long. From germline, CDR1 is KGHSH and CDR2 LQKENI. J was trimmed by 5 bases and V by 0 bases; bases with no gene match: 1. As DNA, the CDR3 is TGTGCCAGCTCACCACCGCTAGCGGGGGGAGATACGCAGTATTTT. It translates to CASSPPLAGGDTQYF. The entire variable domain, with the rest obtained from reference TRBV18 and TRBJ2-3, is as follows: NAGVMQNPRHLVRRRGQEARLRCSPMKGHSHVYWYRQLPEEGLKFMVYLQKENIIDESGMPKERFSAEFPKEGPSILRIQQVVRGDSAAYFCASSPPLAGGDTQYFGPGTRLTVL.

The chain has TRBV7-9 and TRBJ2-3; no clear D. The germline CDR1 and CDR2 sequences are SEHNR and FQNEAQ (reference sequence). V lost 5 bases and J lost 4, with 10 bases in between. This CDR3 region has 13 residues. In DNA form, the CDR3 reads TGTGCCAGCAGCCCCCGAGGCCCAGATACGCAGTATTTT. This gives the protein CASSPRGPDTQYF.

This clone showed up just a few times. V usage is TRBV28 and J usage is TRBJ2-7, with TRBD2 matching 7 bases. Germline V lookup: CDR1 MDHEN, CDR2 SYDVKM. V was clipped by 4 bases and J by 6 bases; unmatched bases: 9. The CDR3 runs 14 residues. The CDR3 reads CASSSETSSGEQYV. The CDR3 nucleotides read TGTGCCAGCAGTTCCGAGACTAGCTCGGGCGAGCAGTACGTC.

The rearrangement uses TRBV7-3 and TRBJ1-1; TRBD1 aligns across 10 bases. CDR3 size: 13 residues. V lost 3 bases and J lost 5; bases outside the gene matches: 0. Germline CDR1 SGHTA, CDR2 FQGTGA. The CDR3 spells CASSLGQGTEAFF. Written as DNA, the CDR3 is TGTGCCAGCAGCTTGGGACAGGGGACTGAAGCTTTCTTT. Complete variable domain (other parts from reference TRBV7-3 and TRBJ1-1): GAGVSQTPSNKVTEKGKYVELRCDPISGHTALYWYRQSLGQGPEFLIYFQGTGAADDSGLPNDRFFAVRPEGSVSTLKIQRTERGDSAVYLCASSLGQGTEAFFGQGTRLTVV.

The rearrangement links TRBV7-9 to TRBJ2-1, with D possibly TRBD2 on 5 matching bases. The V end lost 3 bases, the J end lost 10 bases, and 13 bases lay between the germline ends. Per germline, CDR1 SEHNR and CDR2 FQNEAQ (reference sequence). This CDR3 has 13 residues. This CDR3 is CASSFDYHGEQFF. The DNA of the CDR3 is TGTGCCAGCAGCTTTGACTACCACGGGGAGCAGTTCTTC.

The rearrangement joins TRBV5-1 to TRBJ2-5, with 7 bases fitting TRBD1. V shed 4 bases and J 1 base; nucleotides not matched to a gene: 7. The CDR3 consists of 15 residues. Germline CDR1 is SGHRS and CDR2 is YFSETQ. The CDR3 sequence: CASSEGAVVQETQYF. The CDR3 region has the DNA TGCGCCAGCAGCGAGGGGGCGGTAGTCCAAGAGACCCAGTACTTC.

V usage is TRBV10-1 and J usage is TRBJ1-1, with 7 bases fitting TRBD1. CDR1 WNHNN and CDR2 SYGVQD come from the germline V gene (reference sequence). This CDR3 is 15 amino acids long. Trimming cost V 1 base and J 4 bases; bases outside gene matches: 6. CDR3 sequence: CASSEFRGGGTEAFF. For the CDR3, the DNA is TGCGCCAGCAGTGAGTTCCGAGGGGGCGGCACTGAAGCTTTCTTT.

CDR3 sequence (DNA): TGTGCCAGCAGCTTACTCCCTGGCGGGGGGGCCTCCTACGAGCAGTACTTC. Encoded protein: CASSLLPGGGASYEQYF. V usage is TRBV7-9 and J usage is TRBJ2-7, with 9 bases lining up with TRBD2. Unmatched junction bases numbered 8, after V lost 2 bases and J lost 0 bases. The germline V gene encodes CDR1 SEHNR and CDR2 FQNEAQ (reference sequence). The CDR3 loop spans 17 amino acids.

This clone was recorded a few times. The CDR3 coding sequence is TGCGCCAGCAGCCAAGAGGGGCGTTACACAGATACGCAGTATTTT. Its protein product is CASSQEGRYTDTQYF. The chain joins TRBV4-1 to TRBJ2-3; D is perhaps TRBD1 (5 bases). The CDR3 totals 15 residues. CDR1 and CDR2 (germline): MGHRA, YSYEKL. Deletions cut 0 bases from V and 2 bases from J, with 9 bases between.

This clone has a single count. V gene TRBV3-1 (or the pseudogene TRBV3-2) combines with J gene TRBJ2-5, with 9 positions matching TRBD1. With V trimmed by 3 bases and J by 1 base, 0 bases remained unmatched. Germline CDR1 LGHDT, CDR2 YNNKEL (reference sequence). This CDR3 contains 14 residues. DNA for the CDR3: TGTGCCAGCAGCCAGACAGGGGGCCAAGAGACCCAGTACTTC. Translating gives CASSQTGGQETQYF.

The rearrangement links TRBV7-8 to TRBJ2-7; 7 bases align to TRBD2. Germline trimming cut 1 base from V and 3 bases from J; bases unmatched to any gene: 6. There are 15 residues in the CDR3. The germline V gene encodes CDR1 SGHVS and CDR2 FQNEAQ. CDR3 residues: CASSLVAGRIYEQYF. Here the CDR3 DNA reads TGTGCCAGCAGCTTAGTAGCGGGCCGTATCTACGAGCAGTACTTC.

The chain links TRBV24-1 to TRBJ2-5, with 7 bases lining up with TRBD1. Germline CDR1 reads KGHDR; CDR2 reads SFDVKD. V lost 4 bases and J lost 6; bases outside the gene matches: 7. This CDR3 comprises 14 residues. The CDR3 nucleotides read TGTGCCACCAGTGAACCGGGACAGCGGAAGACCCAGTACTTC. This sequence encodes CATSEPGQRKTQYF.

This clone was found a few times. The chain links TRBV11-2 to TRBJ1-2; 11 positions agree with TRBD1. J lost 7 bases, V lost 4 bases, and 8 bases had no gene match. This CDR3 contains 15 residues. Germline assignment: CDR1 SGHAT and CDR2 FQNNGV. The CDR3 is CASSSYPDRGLGYTF. The CDR3 coding sequence is TGTGCCAGCAGCTCTTACCCGGACAGGGGGCTTGGCTACACCTTC.

The chain uses TRBV5-1 and TRBJ1-3; D gene uncertain. With 0 bases removed from V and 8 bases from J, the gap between germline ends came to 12 bases. CDR3 size: 14 residues. CDR1 and CDR2 from the germline V gene are SGHRS and YFSETQ. CDR3 nucleotides: TGCGCCAGCAGCTTGGGCACCTCCGGGGACACCATATATTTT. This codes for CASSLGTSGDTIYF. Filled out from reference TRBV5-1 and TRBJ1-3, the complete variable domain reads KAGVTQTPRYLIKTRGQQVTLSCSPISGHRSVSWYQQTPGQGLQFLFEYFSETQRNKGNFPGRFSGRQFSNSRSEMNVSTLELGDSALYLCASSLGTSGDTIYFGEGSWLTVV.

This clone has just one count. The chain is built from TRBV15 and TRBJ2-3; 7 positions match TRBD1. The CDR3 is 15 residues long. Unmatched junction bases numbered 5, after V lost 0 bases and J lost 5 bases. Germline V gene sequence: CDR1 LNHNV, CDR2 YYDKDF (reference sequence). CDR3 DNA sequence: TGTGCCACCAGCAGAGAACCCCAGGGGGAAGATACGCAGTATTTT. It translates to CATSREPQGEDTQYF.

The genes are TRBV11-1 and TRBJ2-2; D not resolved. Per the germline V gene, CDR1 is SGHAT and CDR2 is FQDESV (reference sequence). V was shortened by 1 base and J by 7 bases, with 4 bases between the two germline ends. The CDR3 is 12 amino acids. CDR3 protein: CASSLGVGELFF. The CDR3 region has the DNA TGTGCCAGCAGCTTAGGAGTCGGGGAGCTGTTTTTT.

J is TRBJ1-5 and V is TRBV6-6; TRBD1 is a possible D gene (5 bases). Germline V CDR1 and CDR2: MNHNY, SVGAGI (reference sequence). CDR3 size: 12 residues. V was pared by 2 bases and J by 7 bases, with 6 bases between. The CDR3, as DNA: TGTGCCAGCAGTTACGGGGGGCAGCCCCAGCATTTT. The encoded protein is CASSYGGQPQHF.

This clone was recorded once. This chain uses TRBV11-2 with TRBJ2-7, with 7 bases that match TRBD1. V dropped 6 bases and J dropped 2; count of bases not matched to a gene: 16. CDR3 length: 17 amino acids. The germline V gene has CDR1 SGHAT and CDR2 FQNNGV. The CDR3 loop is CASSSSSNRGFPYEQYF. The CDR3 DNA follows: TGTGCCAGCAGTTCTTCTAGCAACAGGGGCTTCCCCTACGAGCAGTACTTC.

The chain recombines TRBV7-2 with TRBJ2-7; D may be TRBD1 (5 bases). Trimming cost V 1 base and J 1 base, with 11 bases left between them. This CDR3 contains 15 residues. In germline, CDR1 is SGHTA, CDR2 FQGNSA. CDR3 sequence reads: CASSLGREPSYEQYV. The CDR3 bases are TGTGCCAGCAGCTTAGGCAGGGAACCTTCCTACGAGCAGTACGTC.

This sequence joins TRBV12-3 or TRBV12-4 and TRBJ1-6; 7 positions match TRBD1. The J segment lost 9 bases and the V segment lost 5 bases, leaving 4 bases of the junction unmatched. This CDR3 has 13 residues. CDR3 sequence: CASSTRQGSPLHF. The CDR3 DNA sequence: TGTGCCAGCAGTACTCGACAGGGTTCACCCCTCCACTTT.

The chain has TRBV21-1 and TRBJ1-6; the table's TRBD1 call for D was not verified on the DNA. TRBV21-1 is listed as a pseudogene. CDR3 length: 14 residues. Here the CDR3 DNA reads TGTGCCAGCAGCAGACAGGGCAATAATTCACCCCTCCACTTT. Protein: CASSRQGNNSPLHF.

The V gene is TRBV7-3, the J gene TRBJ2-5, with D possibly being TRBD2 (5 bases). The CDR3 runs to 13 residues. Trimming removed 5 bases at V and 5 bases at J, with 12 bases between. Germline V gene sequence: CDR1 SGHTA, CDR2 FQGTGA. This CDR3 reads CASSPTGVETQYF. In DNA, the CDR3 is TGTGCCAGCAGCCCGACCGGGGTGGAGACCCAGTACTTC.

This chain connects TRBV7-9 to TRBJ2-7, with 7 nucleotides matching TRBD2. This CDR3 has 16 amino acids. The V gene end was trimmed by 3 bases and the J gene end by 3 bases; junction bases not matched to a gene: 11. CDR1 and CDR2 from the germline V gene are SEHNR and FQNEAQ (reference sequence). The CDR3 here is CASSLGEGGTYYEQYF. CDR3 in DNA: TGTGCCAGCAGCTTGGGGGAGGGAGGGACTTACTACGAGCAGTACTTC.

This clone showed up just once. This rearrangement joins TRBV6-1 to TRBJ2-7; 8 nucleotides match TRBD1. J lost 6 bases, V lost 1 base, and 5 bases had no gene match. CDR3 length: 14 amino acids. The germline V gene has CDR1 MNHNS and CDR2 SASEGT. The CDR3 region is CASSEEPRGREQYV. The CDR3 DNA follows: TGTGCCAGCAGTGAAGAACCCAGGGGGCGCGAGCAGTACGTC.